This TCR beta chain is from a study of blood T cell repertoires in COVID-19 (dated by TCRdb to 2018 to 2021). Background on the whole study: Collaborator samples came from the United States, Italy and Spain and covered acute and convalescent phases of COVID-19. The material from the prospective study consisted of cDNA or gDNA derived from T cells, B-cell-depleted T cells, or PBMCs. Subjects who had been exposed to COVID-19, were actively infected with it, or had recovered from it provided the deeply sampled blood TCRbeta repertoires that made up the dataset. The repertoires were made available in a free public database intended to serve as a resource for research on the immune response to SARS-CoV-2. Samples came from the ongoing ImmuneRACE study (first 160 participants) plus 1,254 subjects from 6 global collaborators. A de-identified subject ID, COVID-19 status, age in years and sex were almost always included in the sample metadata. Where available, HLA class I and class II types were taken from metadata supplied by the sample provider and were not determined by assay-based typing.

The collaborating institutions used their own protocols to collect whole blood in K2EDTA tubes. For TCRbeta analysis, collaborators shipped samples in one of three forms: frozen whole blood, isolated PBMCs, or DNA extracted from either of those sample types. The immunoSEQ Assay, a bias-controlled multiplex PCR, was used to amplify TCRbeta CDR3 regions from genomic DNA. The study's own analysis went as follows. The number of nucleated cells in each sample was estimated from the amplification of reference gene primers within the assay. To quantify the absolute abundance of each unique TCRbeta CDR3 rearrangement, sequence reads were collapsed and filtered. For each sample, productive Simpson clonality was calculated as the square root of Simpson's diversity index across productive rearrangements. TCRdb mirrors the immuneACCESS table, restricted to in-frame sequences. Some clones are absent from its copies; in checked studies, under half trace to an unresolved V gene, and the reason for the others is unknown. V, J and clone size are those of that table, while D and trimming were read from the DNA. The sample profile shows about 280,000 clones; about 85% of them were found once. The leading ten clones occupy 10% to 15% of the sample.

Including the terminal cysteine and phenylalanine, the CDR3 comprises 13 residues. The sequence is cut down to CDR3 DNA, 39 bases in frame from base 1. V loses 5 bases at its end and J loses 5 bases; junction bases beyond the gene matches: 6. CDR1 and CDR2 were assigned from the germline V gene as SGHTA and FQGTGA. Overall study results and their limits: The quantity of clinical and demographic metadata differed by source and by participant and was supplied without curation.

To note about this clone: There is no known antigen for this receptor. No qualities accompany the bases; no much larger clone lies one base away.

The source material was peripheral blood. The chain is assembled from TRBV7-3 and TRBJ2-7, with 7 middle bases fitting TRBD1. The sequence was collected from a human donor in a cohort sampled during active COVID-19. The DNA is TGTGCCAGCAGCCCCCTAACAGGGGACGAGCAGTACTTC. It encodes CASSPLTGDEQYF.